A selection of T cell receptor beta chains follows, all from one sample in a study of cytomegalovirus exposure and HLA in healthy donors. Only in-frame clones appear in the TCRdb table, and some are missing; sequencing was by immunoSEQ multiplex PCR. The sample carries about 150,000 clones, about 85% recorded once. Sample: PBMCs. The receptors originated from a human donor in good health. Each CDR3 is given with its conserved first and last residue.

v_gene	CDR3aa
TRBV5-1	CASSTGELDNEQFF
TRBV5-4	CASSPDRGAEAFF
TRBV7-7	CASSPGVGGYYEQYF
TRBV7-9	CASSLAEVQGLGADTQYF
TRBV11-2	CASSSFRSAGEWSYEQYF
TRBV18	CASSPTGTGSYEQYF
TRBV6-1	CASSEALGDRQYNEQFF
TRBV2	CATRGAEAFF
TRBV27	CASRALGTRFLPNEKLFF
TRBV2	CASSEQITYEQYF
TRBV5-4	CASSLADNEQFF
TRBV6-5	CASSTNRQPDGYTF
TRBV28	CASSTLAGGSGEQFF
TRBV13	CASLSGNNEQFF
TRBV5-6	CASSLAGGGPQHF
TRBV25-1	CASSSAAANEAFF
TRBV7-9	CASSPPGGYTQYF
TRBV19	CASSPSLWTGGQGEQYF
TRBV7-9	CASSLTQGSGYEQYF
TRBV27	CASSALAPNQPQHF
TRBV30	CAWRLGRENTEAFF
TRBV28	CASINSGFYEQYF
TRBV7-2	CASTFGEEETQYF
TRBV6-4	CASSELAGGPGNEQFF
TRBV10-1	CASSESIRGRDSDGNTIYF
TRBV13	CASSNDDSSYEQYF
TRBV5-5	CATRLAGAYNEQFF
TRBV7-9	CATGQGSVRDTEAFF
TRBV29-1	CSADREDNYGYTF
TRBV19	CASRRLAGPYNEQFF
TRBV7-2	CASSSISGEQFF
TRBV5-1	CASSFLPIDLGDNTEAFF
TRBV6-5	CASSYSSGVGTYEQYF
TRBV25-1	CASSESQTIAKNIQYF
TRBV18	CASSPVGDTEAFF
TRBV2	CASSDGLAGNTGELFF
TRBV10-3	CAISGPVYGGGDNEQFF
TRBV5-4	CASSLRLDYEQYF
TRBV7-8	CASSPRQGPNYGYTF
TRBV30	CAWMTGEQFF
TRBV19	CASSSLLGTSGSWNEQFF
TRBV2	CASSVRRQTDTQYF
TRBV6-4	CASSAGLADTDTQYF